What follows describes a single TCR beta chain. Its cognate antigen has yet to be identified. No qualities accompany the bases; no much larger clone lies one base away. The data stem from a study of blood T cell repertoires in COVID-19 (TCRdb year 2020). With respect to the entire study: Collaborator samples came from the United States, Italy and Spain and covered acute and convalescent phases of COVID-19. The material from the prospective study consisted of cDNA or gDNA derived from T cells, B-cell-depleted T cells, or PBMCs. Subjects who had been exposed to COVID-19, were actively infected with it, or had recovered from it provided the deeply sampled blood TCRbeta repertoires that made up the dataset. The repertoires were released in a freely available public database intended as a resource for research on the immune response to SARS-CoV-2. The samples were drawn from the first 160 participants of the ongoing ImmuneRACE study and from some 1,300 subjects provided by 6 global collaborators. A de-identified subject ID, COVID-19 status, age in years and sex were almost always included in the sample metadata. Where HLA class I and class II types were available, the types were taken from metadata supplied by the sample provider, not from assay-based typing. Beyond this particular receptor, the publication reports: The quantity of clinical and demographic metadata differed by source and by participant and was supplied without curation.

TCRbeta CDR3 regions were amplified from genomic DNA by means of the immunoSEQ Assay, a bias-controlled multiplex PCR. Per the source publication's procedure: Nucleated cell counts per sample were estimated from amplification of reference gene primers within the assay. Sequence reads were collapsed and filtered to measure the absolute abundance of every unique TCRbeta CDR3 rearrangement. For each sample, productive Simpson clonality was calculated by taking the square root of Simpson's diversity index across productive rearrangements. The clones in this table, taken by TCRdb from immuneACCESS, are in-frame only. Not every clone is retained; where verified, under half of the shortfall comes from an unresolved V gene, and the cause of the rest is unknown. V, J and clone size were drawn from that table, and D and trimming were deduced from the DNA. Here the sample has under 250,000 clones; roughly 90% occur a single time. The ten largest clones capture more than 5.5% of the sample.

Trimming accounts for 5 bases at V and 2 bases at J, while the number of junction bases matched to no gene is 2. The germline V gene provides CDR1 SGHVS and CDR2 FNYEAQ. Its CDR3 holds 13 amino acids, cysteine through phenylalanine. Only the CDR3 part of the read is kept: 39 bases, read in frame from the first base. A second Seattle source provided samples from volunteer blood donors who had recovered from COVID-19. Whole blood was collected in K2EDTA tubes by collaborating institutions according to the institutions' own protocols. For TCRbeta analysis, collaborators shipped samples in one of three forms: frozen whole blood, isolated PBMCs, or DNA extracted from either of those sample types.

This TCR came from a man between 60 and 75 years old who had recovered from COVID-19. This chain joins TRBV7-6 to TRBJ1-2, and 7 junction bases match TRBD1. Material for sequencing was peripheral blood. The bases are TGTGCCAGCAGCGTGGACAGGAACTATGGCTACACCTTC. This is translated as CASSVDRNYGYTF.